This T cell receptor (beta chain) derives from a study of beta chain features in type 1 diabetes. Study-wide results and limits: TCRB CDR3 length was moderately but significantly reduced in all four CD4+ subsets of Type 1 diabetes patients.

This clone was recorded a few times. Its target is unknown. The CDR3 is made up of 13 amino acids. CDR1 is LNHNV, CDR2 YYDKDF, per germline (reference sequence). Trimming pared 0 bases from V and 8 bases from J, leaving 7 bases between. Sequenced material consisted of expressed TCRB transcripts (all of the isolated RNA was reverse transcribed). Method: immunoSEQ multiplex PCR; TCRdb's copy keeps in-frame clones and lacks some. The sample yields more than 550,000 clones, more than 12% seen once. The V call is TRBV15, the J call TRBJ2-2; no reliable D call. This sequence was found in a man between 18 and 35 years old with type 1 diabetes. The specimen sequenced was naive CD4+ T cells from blood. CDR3 in amino acids: CATSRDVAGELFF. The CDR3 DNA follows: TGTGCCACCAGCAGAGATGTTGCAGGGGAGCTGTTTTTT.